This T cell receptor beta chain was recorded in a study of cytomegalovirus exposure and HLA in healthy donors. Study-wide results and limits: Trimming of TCR beta V- and J-genes showed a link, identified in a later analysis, to a missense DCLRE1C variant.

As for this clone: Its target is not known.

The CDR3 length is 13 residues. Per germline, CDR1 SGHVS and CDR2 FNYEAQ. Trimming stripped 5 bases from V and 10 bases from J, with 15 bases between. PCR involved 60 Vbeta and 13 Jbeta primers. Produced via immunoSEQ multiplex PCR; TCRdb's table is partial and in-frame only. The repertoire table contains 70,000 or so clones. The source material was PBMCs. The genes are TRBV7-6 and TRBJ2-1; possibly TRBD1 for D (6 bases). This TCR derives from a man aged 35-49 years in good health and CMV-seronegative. This CDR3 is CASSPPTGWEQFF. CDR3 sequence (DNA): TGTGCCAGCAGCCCGCCGACAGGATGGGAGCAGTTCTTC.